This T cell receptor beta chain was captured by sequencing in a study of cytomegalovirus exposure and HLA in healthy donors. Unmatched junction bases numbered 8, after V lost 4 bases and J lost 2 bases. This CDR3 has 16 amino acids. CDR1 MDHEN and CDR2 SYDVKM come from the germline V gene. The primer mix had 60 Vbeta and 13 Jbeta primers. Profiling relied on immunoSEQ multiplex PCR, and the TCRdb table lists in-frame clones only, not all of them. The table has about 120,000 clones, 9% to 10% seen once; the top ten hold around 3%. Only a few counts were recorded for this clone. The V and J genes are TRBV28 and TRBJ1-5, with 7 positions matching TRBD1. The sequence came from a man younger than 40 in good health and CMV-seronegative. The sequencing input was PBMCs. The CDR3 bases are TGTGCCAGCAGTTCAACGACAGGGTTTGGCAATCAGCCCCAGCATTTT. Amino acid sequence: CASSSTTGFGNQPQHF.